A selection of T cell receptor beta chains follows, all from one sample in a study of blood T cell repertoires in COVID-19. The method was immunoSEQ multiplex PCR; TCRdb's version includes in-frame clones alone and lacks a portion of them. The table lists around 150,000 clones, roughly 90% of them singletons. Sequenced sample: peripheral blood. These TCRs come from a man aged 55 to 69 with active or convalescent COVID-19. Each CDR3 is given with its conserved first and last residue. Fields, in order: V gene, clone size, J gene, D gene, CDR3 DNA, CDR3 protein. A D gene is named only where the DNA matches it firmly. A clone size is listed for some rows: how often the clone was seen (once, few, many), or a class if it is expanded.

>TRBV19|.|TRBJ1-1|.
TGTGCCAGTATGAACCCAGCGGGGCGGAACACTGAAGCTTTCTTT
CASMNPAGRNTEAFF
>TRBV19|.|TRBJ1-1|.
TGTGCCAGTACCCTATGGGGGGTAGGTACTGAAGCTTTCTTT
CASTLWGVGTEAFF
>TRBV19|.|TRBJ1-3|TRBD1
TGTGCCAGTAGTATTCCAGGGGGCGCAGGATATGGAAACACCATATATTTT
CASSIPGGAGYGNTIYF
>TRBV2|few|TRBJ1-5|TRBD1
TGTGCCAGCAGCGGGACAGGGGGCAATCAGCCCCAGCATTTT
CASSGTGGNQPQHF
>TRBV10-3|few|TRBJ1-4|TRBD1
TGTGCCACCGGACAGGGTCGCGAAAAACTGTTTTTT
CATGQGREKLFF
>TRBV27|.|TRBJ1-4|TRBD1
TGTGCCACCAAACAAACGGGGACAGGTCCTGAAAAACTGTTTTTT
CATKQTGTGPEKLFF
>TRBV5-6|.|TRBJ1-3|TRBD1
TGTGCCAGCCGCCGGGACAGTCTTGGAAACACCATATATTTT
CASRRDSLGNTIYF
>TRBV2|once|TRBJ2-1|TRBD2
TGTGCCAGCACCAAAGGGACTAGCGAACTGGATGAGCAGTTCTTC
CASTKGTSELDEQFF
>TRBV6-1|.|TRBJ2-7|.
TGTGCCAGCAGTGAACTGTCGGGCAGGGTCTACGAGCAGTACTTC
CASSELSGRVYEQYF
>TRBV6-1|.|TRBJ2-7|.
TGTGCCAGCAGTGATCGAACTAGCTCTTACGAGCAGTACTTC
CASSDRTSSYEQYF
>TRBV7-2|.|TRBJ1-3|.
TGTGCCAGCAGCTTGGCCGCATCAAGCTCTGGAAACACCATATATTTT
CASSLAASSSGNTIYF
>TRBV10-3|.|TRBJ1-2|TRBD1
TGTGCCATCAGTGGGCAGGGGGAAGCCTATGGCTACACCTTC
CAISGQGEAYGYTF
>TRBV7-9|.|TRBJ2-5|TRBD2
TGTGCCAGCAGCTCTAGCGGGAGCGGAGAGACCCAGTACTTC
CASSSSGSGETQYF
>TRBV7-9|.|TRBJ1-1|TRBD1
TGTGCCAGCAGCTTAAAGGACAGGGAACGGACTGAAGCTTTCTTT
CASSLKDRERTEAFF
>TRBV24-1|.|TRBJ2-3|TRBD2
TGTGCCACCAGTCCTAAGGGTCCGGGACTAGCGGGGCACAGCACAGATACGCAGTATTTT
CATSPKGPGLAGHSTDTQYF
>TRBV3-1/TRBV3-2|.|TRBJ1-2|.
TGTGCCAGCAGCCAGGCATATGGCTACACCTTC
CASSQAYGYTF
>TRBV4-1|few|TRBJ1-2|TRBD1
TGCGCCAGCAGCCAACAGGGGGTAGGATCCTATGGCTACACCTTC
CASSQQGVGSYGYTF
>TRBV7-8|.|TRBJ1-3|.
TGTGCCAGCAGGTCCCCTGGAGGATCTGGAAACACCATATATTTT
CASRSPGGSGNTIYF
>TRBV7-6|once|TRBJ1-3|TRBD1
TGTGCCAGCAGCTTAGCAACCGGACAGGTCTTCTCTGGAAACACCATATATTTT
CASSLATGQVFSGNTIYF
>TRBV9|.|TRBJ2-5|TRBD2
TGTGCCAGCAGCGTAGCCCTGGGACTAGCCGGAGAGACCCAGTACTTC
CASSVALGLAGETQYF
>TRBV19|.|TRBJ2-7|.
TGTGCCACGGGGGGCCTCGCATACGAGCAGTACTTC
CATGGLAYEQYF
>TRBV7-9|.|TRBJ2-7|TRBD2
TGTGCCAGCAGCGAAACTAGCGGGAGGTCCTACGAGCAGTACTTC
CASSETSGRSYEQYF
>TRBV5-1|.|TRBJ2-1|TRBD2
TGCGCCAGCAGCTTTCTGACTAGCGGAACCTTCGACAATGAGCAGTTCTTC
CASSFLTSGTFDNEQFF
>TRBV7-8|.|TRBJ2-5|.
TGTGCCAGCAGCCGCGGTGACATATTTGGGGAGACCCAGTACTTC
CASSRGDIFGETQYF
>TRBV2|once|TRBJ1-2|TRBD1
TGTGCCAGCAGTGGCTGGGCAGGGGGCAGCTATGGCTACACCTTC
CASSGWAGGSYGYTF
>TRBV5-6|.|TRBJ1-4|.
TGTGCCAGCAGCTTTTCAGGGTCAGGTGAAAAACTGTTTTTT
CASSFSGSGEKLFF
>TRBV29-1|.|TRBJ1-1|TRBD1
TGCAGCGGAGGGACAGGGCAGGACACTGAAGCTTTCTTT
CSGGTGQDTEAFF
>TRBV23-1|.|TRBJ1-6|.
TGCGCCAGCAGTCAGTCCGGACAGAATAATTCACCCCTCCACTTT
CASSQSGQNNSPLHF
>TRBV19|.|TRBJ2-7|.
TGTGCCAGTAGTTCGGACGGGGGGCACTACGAGCAGTACTTC
CASSSDGGHYEQYF
>TRBV4-1|.|TRBJ2-5|TRBD2
TGCGCCAGCAGCCAAAAACCTGGACTAGCGGGGGGGGCATTATCCCAGCAAGAGACCCAGTACTTC
CASSQKPGLAGGALSQQETQYF
>TRBV5-4|.|TRBJ1-1|TRBD1
TGTGCCAGCAGCTCTTCAGGGGGTGTAAGGATCGCTGAAGCTTTCTTT
CASSSSGGVRIAEAFF
>TRBV4-1|.|TRBJ2-4|TRBD2
TGCGCCAGCAGCCAAGATCGGGCGGGGGGGCCCAAAAACATTCAGTACTTC
CASSQDRAGGPKNIQYF
>TRBV21-1|.|TRBJ2-2|.
TGTGCCAGCAGCAAAGGGACAGGGAGGTGTCACGGGGAGCTGTTTTTT
CASSKGTGRCHGELFF
>TRBV29-1|.|TRBJ2-7|.
TGCAGCGTCGTCGCCAGCACAGGGAACGAGCAGTACTTC
CSVVASTGNEQYF
>TRBV5-1|.|TRBJ1-2|TRBD1
TGCGCCAGCAGCTCGGACAGGGGGGAGAAAGGCTACACCTTC
CASSSDRGEKGYTF
>TRBV5-4|.|TRBJ2-3|.
TGTGCCAGCAGCTTCCGCCCGAGTGACAGATTCACAGATACGCAGTATTTT
CASSFRPSDRFTDTQYF
>TRBV5-8|.|TRBJ2-7|.
TGTGCCAGCAGTCCCCACTACGAGCAGTACTTC
CASSPHYEQYF